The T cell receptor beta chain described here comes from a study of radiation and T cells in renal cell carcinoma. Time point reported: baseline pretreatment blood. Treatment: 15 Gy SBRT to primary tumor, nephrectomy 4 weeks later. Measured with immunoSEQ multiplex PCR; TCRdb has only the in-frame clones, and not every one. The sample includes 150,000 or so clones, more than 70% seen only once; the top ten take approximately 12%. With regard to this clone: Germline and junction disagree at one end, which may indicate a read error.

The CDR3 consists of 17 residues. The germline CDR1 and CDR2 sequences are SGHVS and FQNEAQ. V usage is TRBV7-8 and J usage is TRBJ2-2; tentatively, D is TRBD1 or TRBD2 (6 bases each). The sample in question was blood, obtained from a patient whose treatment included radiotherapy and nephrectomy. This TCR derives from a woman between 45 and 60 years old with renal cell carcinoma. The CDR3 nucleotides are TGTGCCAGCAGCTTAAGGTCTGGGGGGCCGAAGACCGGGGAGCTGTTTTTT. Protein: CASSLRSGGPKTGELFF.